One TCR beta chain is described in this entry. The sample comes from a study of technical replicates of blood from a few donors. Clones were sequenced by immunoSEQ multiplex PCR, and TCRdb holds only the in-frame ones, with some missing. The table includes 50,000 to 60,000 clones, approximately 94% detected once. The J segment lost 8 bases and the V segment lost 6 bases, leaving 9 bases of the junction unmatched. The germline V gene has CDR1 SNHLY and CDR2 FYNNEI. The CDR3 spans 14 residues. The source is a human donor in good health. Some clones in this sample may be carry-over from other donors' samples. Material: PBMCs. V gene TRBV2 combines with J gene TRBJ2-4; 8 bases are a match to TRBD1. In DNA form, the CDR3 reads TGTGCCAGCAGAGGAGGACAGGGAAGAGACATTCAGTACTTC. Protein: CASRGGQGRDIQYF.